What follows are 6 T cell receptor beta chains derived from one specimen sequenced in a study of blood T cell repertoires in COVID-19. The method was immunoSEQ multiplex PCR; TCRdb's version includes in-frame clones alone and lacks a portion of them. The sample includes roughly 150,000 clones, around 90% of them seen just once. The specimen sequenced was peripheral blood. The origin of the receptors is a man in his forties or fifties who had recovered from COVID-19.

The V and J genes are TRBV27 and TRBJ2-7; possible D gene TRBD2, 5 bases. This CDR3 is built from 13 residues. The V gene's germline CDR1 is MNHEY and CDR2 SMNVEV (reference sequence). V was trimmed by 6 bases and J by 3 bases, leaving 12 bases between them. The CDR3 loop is CASSSGLIYEQYF. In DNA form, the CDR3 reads TGTGCCAGCAGCTCCGGACTGATCTACGAGCAGTACTTC.

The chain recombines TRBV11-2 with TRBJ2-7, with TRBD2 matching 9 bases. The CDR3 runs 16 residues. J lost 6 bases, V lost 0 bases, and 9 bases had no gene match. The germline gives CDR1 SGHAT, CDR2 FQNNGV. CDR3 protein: CASSLDQGLAGSEQYF. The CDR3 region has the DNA TGTGCCAGCAGCTTAGATCAAGGCCTAGCGGGAAGCGAGCAGTACTTC.

CDR3 bases: TGCGCCATCATACTAGCGGGGGAGAATGAGCAGTTCTTC. Its translation is CAIILAGENEQFF. J is TRBJ2-1 and V is TRBV10-2; 11 bases map to TRBD2. Germline V lookup: CDR1 WSHSY, CDR2 SAAADI. The length of the CDR3 is 13 residues. V gave up 10 bases and J gave up 7 bases; unmatched junction bases: 6.

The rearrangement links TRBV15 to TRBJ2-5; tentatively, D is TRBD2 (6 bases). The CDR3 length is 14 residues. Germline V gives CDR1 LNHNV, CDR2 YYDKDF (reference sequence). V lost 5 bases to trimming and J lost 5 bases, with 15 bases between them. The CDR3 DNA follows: TGTGCCACCAGCCCCCGACCGGGGAGGGAGACCCAGTACTTC. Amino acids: CATSPRPGRETQYF.

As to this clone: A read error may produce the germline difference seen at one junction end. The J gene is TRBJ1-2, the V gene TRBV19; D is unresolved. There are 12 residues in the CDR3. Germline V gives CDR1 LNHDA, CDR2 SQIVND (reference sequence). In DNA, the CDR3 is TGTGCCAGTAGTTCAAGGCATGGGCTTAGTCGCTTC. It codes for CASSSRHGLSRF.

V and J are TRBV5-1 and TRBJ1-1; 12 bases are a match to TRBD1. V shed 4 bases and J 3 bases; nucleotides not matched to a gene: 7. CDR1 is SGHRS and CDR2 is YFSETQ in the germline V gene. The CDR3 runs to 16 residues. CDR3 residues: CASSPGQGAQYTEAFF. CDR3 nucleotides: TGCGCCAGCAGCCCGGGACAGGGGGCGCAGTACACTGAAGCTTTCTTT.